These 7 T cell receptor beta chains originate from one sample sequenced in a study of identical twins. TCRdb used MiXCR to reprocess the 5' RACE reads, holding one entry per CDR3 protein. Of some 710,000 distinct CDR3 sequences listed, around 6.1% are singletons. Sequencing input: naive T cells sorted from blood. Receptor source: a man younger than 30 in good health.

This clonotype occurred a few times. The rearrangement links TRBV5-1 to TRBJ2-1; TRBD2 matches 13 bases. V shed 0 bases, J shed 7 bases, and the junction held 4 bases outside the gene matches. The CDR3 has 16 amino acids. The germline V gene has CDR1 SGHRS and CDR2 YFSETQ. CDR3 coding DNA: TGCGCCAGCAGCTTGGCCACTAGCGGGAGGGGGAATGAGCAGTTCTTC. Translating it yields CASSLATSGRGNEQFF.

This clonotype has a count of ten or more. This rearrangement joins TRBV10-3 to TRBJ2-7; D is uncertain. This CDR3 is 14 amino acids long. V was trimmed by 3 bases and J by 0 bases, leaving 9 bases between them. Germline lookup yields CDR1 ENHRY and CDR2 SYGVKD. This CDR3 reads CAISDQVGSYEQYF. In nucleotides, the CDR3 is TGTGCCATCAGTGATCAGGTGGGCTCCTACGAGCAGTACTTC.

This clonotype was found a few times. The CDR3 region has the DNA TGTGCCAGCAGCGTTGGCCGAACAACTAATGAAAAACTGTTTTTT. Protein: CASSVGRTTNEKLFF. The chain couples TRBV9 to TRBJ1-4; no clear D. The CDR3 length is 15 residues. V lost 2 bases, J lost 0 bases, and 8 bases lay in between. Germline loops: CDR1 SGDLS, CDR2 YYNGEE.

This clonotype was counted at least ten times. The gene calls are TRBV10-3 and TRBJ2-2; D remains unclear. Germline V gene sequence: CDR1 ENHRY, CDR2 SYGVKD. Trimming left V 7 bases short and J 4 bases short, with 7 bases between. The CDR3 sequence is 12 residues long. CDR3 nucleotide sequence: TGTGCCATCATATCGTCCACCGGGGAGCTGTTTTTT. It is translated as CAIISSTGELFF.

CDR3 DNA: TGCGCCAGCAGCCAAGAGAGTAGCCTAGCGTTATACACCGGGGAGCTGTTTTTT. Translation: CASSQESSLALYTGELFF. The J gene is TRBJ2-2, the V gene TRBV4-3, with a weak D call TRBD2 (6 bases). Germline V gene sequence: CDR1 LGHNA, CDR2 YSLEER. The CDR3 has 18 amino acids. The germline V and J ends were trimmed by 0 bases and 3 bases, with 17 bases remaining between them.

This sequence joins TRBV6-5 and TRBJ2-2; no reliable D call. The CDR3 is 15 residues long. Germline loops: CDR1 MNHEY, CDR2 SVGAGI. Trimming stripped 4 bases from V and 1 base from J, with 10 bases between. The CDR3 here is CASSSYWGNTGELFF. In DNA, the CDR3 is TGTGCCAGCAGTTCATATTGGGGGAACACCGGGGAGCTGTTTTTT.

In its sample, this clonotype was seen a few times. CDR3 region: CATGGQGTDTQYF. As DNA, the CDR3 is TGTGCCACAGGCGGACAGGGAACGGATACGCAGTATTTT. The V gene is TRBV24-1, the J gene TRBJ2-3; 8 bases fit TRBD1. The CDR3 contains 13 residues. The germline V gene encodes CDR1 KGHDR and CDR2 SFDVKD. V lost 10 bases and J lost 6; bases outside the gene matches: 8.